The sequence of this TCR beta chain was determined in a study of blood T cell repertoires in COVID-19 (TCRdb year 2020). General notes on the study: The collaborator samples originated in the United States, Italy and Spain and spanned the acute and convalescent phases of COVID-19. The material from the prospective study consisted of cDNA or gDNA derived from T cells, B-cell-depleted T cells, or PBMCs. Subjects who had been exposed to COVID-19, were actively infected with it, or had recovered from it provided the deeply sampled blood TCRbeta repertoires that made up the dataset. The repertoires were released in a freely available public database intended as a resource for research on the immune response to SARS-CoV-2. The samples were drawn from two sources: the first 160 participants of the ongoing ImmuneRACE study, and 1,254 subjects contributed by 6 global collaborators. The sample metadata nearly always contained a de-identified subject ID, COVID-19 status, age in years and sex. Where available, HLA class I and class II types were obtained from metadata supplied by the sample provider rather than from assay-based typing. The investigation overall reported the following: The quantity of clinical and demographic metadata differed by source and by participant and was supplied without curation.

Relative to germline, V is 4 bases shorter and J is 4 bases shorter, with 10 bases between their ends. The CDR3 spans 14 residues, from the cysteine through the phenylalanine. Only the CDR3 part of the read is kept: 42 bases, read in frame from the first base. From a lookup of the germline V gene, CDR1 and CDR2 are SGHTA and FQGTGA. Concerning this clone: The antigen this receptor binds is unknown. The record has no base qualities; no much larger clone is one base away.

The immunoSEQ Assay, a bias-controlled multiplex PCR, was used to amplify TCRbeta CDR3 regions from genomic DNA. The paper's processing steps were these. The number of nucleated cells in each sample was estimated by amplification of reference gene primers within the assay. To quantify the absolute abundance of each unique TCRbeta CDR3 rearrangement, sequence reads were collapsed and filtered. For each sample, productive Simpson clonality was calculated as the square root of Simpson's diversity index over productive rearrangements. Sourced from immuneACCESS, this table was stored by TCRdb with only in-frame sequences that have V and J called. A share of the clones is absent; for the studies checked, an unresolved V gene accounts for under half, and the remainder has no known explanation. That table gives V, J and clone size, and the DNA gave D and trimming. This sample is represented by 150,000 to 200,000 clones; 78% of them were singletons. The top ten clonotypes cover about 18% of the sample.

In the prospective study, participants were 18 to 89 years old, resided in under 30 geographic areas of the United States, and were enrolled through a virtual design. To assign participants to cohorts, the prospective study relied on clinical history that participants themselves reported in a screening survey and a study questionnaire. Recovered participants in ImmuneRACE Cohort 3 were defined as having two consecutive negative NP/OP PCR tests, clearance from a healthcare professional, or resolution of symptoms. In the prospective study, whole blood, serum and a nasopharyngeal or oropharyngeal swab were collected from each participant by mobile phlebotomists. Participants in the prospective study had the option to provide additional blood draws and questionnaires over a roughly 2-month period. Before DNA extraction, blood samples from the prospective study were shipped at room temperature or frozen.

This TCR derives from a woman aged 45-59 years who had recovered from COVID-19. Sequenced sample: PBMCs or T cells enriched from blood (not recorded which). The chain links TRBV7-3 with TRBJ2-2, with no confidently assigned D gene. CDR3 reads: CASSSSASTGELFF. At the DNA level, the sequence is TGTGCCAGCAGCTCAAGCGCGAGCACCGGGGAGCTGTTTTTT.